The 7 T cell receptor beta chains listed next were all sequenced from one sample in a study of OX40 agonist ivuxolimab in advanced cancers. TCRdb's table, derived via immunoSEQ multiplex PCR, lists solely in-frame clones and lacks some. Of roughly 51,000 clones detected, approximately 86% appear once; the ten largest clones hold approximately 12%. The sequencing used CD4+ or CD8+ T cells sorted from blood, collected in a trial of the OX40 agonist ivuxolimab. The source is an adult with an advanced solid tumor such as melanoma, head and neck, liver or kidney cancer.

The chain uses TRBV10-1 and TRBJ2-1; maybe TRBD2 (6 bases). Germline V gene sequence: CDR1 WNHNN, CDR2 SYGVQD (reference sequence). This CDR3 has 16 amino acids. Trimming removed 0 bases at V and 0 bases at J, with 9 bases between. The CDR3 loop is CASSESSGSSYNEQFF. CDR3 sequence (DNA): TGCGCCAGCAGTGAGTCTAGCGGAAGCTCCTACAATGAGCAGTTCTTC.

The CDR3 nucleotides read TGTGCCAGCAGAACTGACGTGAGCTCCTACAATGAGCAGTTCTTC. This encodes CASRTDVSSYNEQFF. This chain uses TRBV5-5 with TRBJ2-1; D is unclear. CDR1 and CDR2 from the germline V gene are SGHKS and YYEKEE (reference sequence). The CDR3 totals 15 residues. Trimming stripped 5 bases from V and 0 bases from J, with 12 bases between.

V and J are TRBV5-1 and TRBJ1-1; possible D gene TRBD1, 6 bases. Germline CDR1 and CDR2: SGHRS and YFSETQ. Trimming stripped 7 bases from V and 1 base from J, with 14 bases between. The CDR3 spans 14 residues. CDR3 coding DNA: TGCGCCAGCGGGCCGGACAGTCAGAACACTGAAGCTTTCTTT. Its translation: CASGPDSQNTEAFF.

The chain couples TRBV9 to TRBJ2-1; D call uncertain. The V end was cut by 0 bases, the J end by 9 bases, with 4 bases between. The germline V gene has CDR1 SGDLS and CDR2 YYNGEE. This CDR3 region has 11 residues. CDR3 protein: CASSVGPEQFF. The CDR3 DNA sequence: TGTGCCAGCAGCGTAGGGCCTGAGCAGTTCTTC.

This clone showed up just a few times. The chain has TRBV19 and TRBJ2-1; tentatively, D is TRBD1 or TRBD2 (5 bases each). Germline V gene sequence: CDR1 LNHDA, CDR2 SQIVND (reference sequence). CDR3 length equals 15 residues. Trimming took off 2 bases at V and 2 bases at J, with 10 bases between the two ends. DNA of the CDR3: TGTGCCAGTAGTATAAGTGGGGGAGCCTACAATGAGCAGTTCTTC. Its translation: CASSISGGAYNEQFF.

The chain combines TRBV27 with TRBJ2-1; no definite D call. V shed 1 base and J shed 7 bases, with 8 bases lying between them. The CDR3 is 13 amino acids. The germline V gene encodes CDR1 MNHEY and CDR2 SMNVEV (reference sequence). CDR3 region: CASSLLWGNEQFF. The CDR3 nucleotides read TGTGCCAGCAGTTTATTGTGGGGAAATGAGCAGTTCTTC.

In its sample, this clone was seen a few times. The gene calls are TRBV5-4 and TRBJ1-1; tentative D call: TRBD1 (6 bases). Per the germline V gene, CDR1 is SGHNT and CDR2 is YYREEE (reference sequence). There are 15 residues in the CDR3. Trimming stripped 5 bases from V and 0 bases from J, with 14 bases between. Written as DNA, the CDR3 is TGTGCCAGCAGTTTTGGGACACGGATGAACACTGAAGCTTTCTTT. Translating gives CASSFGTRMNTEAFF.